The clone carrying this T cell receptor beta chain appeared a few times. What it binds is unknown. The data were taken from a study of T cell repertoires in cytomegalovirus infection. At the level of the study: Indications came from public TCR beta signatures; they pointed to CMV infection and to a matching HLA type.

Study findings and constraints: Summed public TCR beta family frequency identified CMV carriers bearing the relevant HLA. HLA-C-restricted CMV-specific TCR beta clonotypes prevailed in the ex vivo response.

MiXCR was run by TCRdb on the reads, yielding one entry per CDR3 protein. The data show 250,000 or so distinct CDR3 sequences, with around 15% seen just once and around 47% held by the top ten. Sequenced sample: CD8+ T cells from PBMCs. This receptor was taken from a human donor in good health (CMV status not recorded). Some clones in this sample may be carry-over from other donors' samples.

The CDR3 DNA reads TGTGCCAGCAGCTTAGCCCCCGCCGATGAGCAGTTCTTC. It is translated as CASSLAPADEQFF. This sequence joins TRBV7-2 and TRBJ2-1; D uncertain. CDR1 is SGHTA, CDR2 FQGNSA, per germline. Trimming took 0 bases from V and 8 from J, leaving 8 bases between them. This CDR3 spans 13 amino acids. The full variable domain, with the rest looked up from reference TRBV7-2 and TRBJ2-1, is GAGVSQSPSNKVTEKGKDVELRCDPISGHTALYWYRQSLGQGLEFLIYFQGNSAPDKSGLPSDRFSAERTGGSVSTLTIQRTQQEDSAVYLCASSLAPADEQFFGPGTRLTVL.